The T cell receptor beta chain described here comes from a study of T-cell memory formation after mild COVID-19. Study outcomes and limitations: The study found balanced CD4/CD8 in clones contracting day 15 to 85 and a CD4+ lean in later expanders. Largely, contracting CD4+ clones fell within CM and EM, and contracting CD8+ clones within EMRA.

A note on this clonotype: Its antigen is still unknown.

It was 5'RACE with constant-segment primers that produced the TCR alpha and TCR beta cDNA libraries, which carried sample barcodes and UMIs. One entry per CDR3 protein results from TCRdb running MiXCR on the 5' RACE reads. The repertoire includes 55,000 to 65,000 distinct CDR3 sequences, more than 8% of them detected once, and 1.2% sits in the top ten. The TCR was taken from a man aged 18 to 35 who had mild COVID-19 (a few samples of this study predate the infection). Cell type and time point are not known. Sequenced input: PBMCs or a T cell subset sorted from them (not recorded which).

This chain's CDR3 is CASSLDSRGLIASGNTIYF. The CDR3 nucleotides read TGCGCCAGCAGCTTGGATTCGCGGGGCCTAATCGCATCTGGAAACACCATATATTTT. V usage is TRBV5-1 and J usage is TRBJ1-3, with D possibly matching TRBD1 (5 bases). V was shortened by 0 bases and J by 1 base, with 20 bases between the two germline ends. CDR1 and CDR2 from the germline V gene are SGHRS and YFSETQ. This CDR3 has 19 residues.